One T cell receptor (beta chain) is described in this entry. CDR3 length: 13 amino acids. Trimming took off 3 bases at V and 5 bases at J, with 5 bases between the two ends. Each CDR3 protein gets one entry after TCRdb re-called the RT-PCR reads with MiXCR. Of about 680,000 distinct CDR3 sequences listed, over 12% were seen once; the top ten hold roughly 3.9%. Sequencing was carried out using memory CD4+ T cells from blood. The rearrangement uses TRBV12-3 or TRBV12-4 and TRBJ1-6; D remains ambiguous. The sequence was obtained from a female donor in good health, serving as a healthy control. DNA of the CDR3: TGTGCCAGCAGTTTGACTAATAATTCACCCCTCCACTTT. Its translation is CASSLTNNSPLHF.